These 27 T cell receptor beta chains originate from one sample sequenced in a study of monozygotic twins with inflammatory bowel disease. After re-calling the 5' RACE reads, TCRdb lists one entry per CDR3 protein, DNA absent. The table for this sample gives a few hundred thousand distinct CDR3 sequences. Sequencing was performed on blood. The receptors stem from a human donor with ulcerative colitis or Crohn's disease, or a healthy co-twin of an affected twin (not recorded which).

V and J are TRBV3-1 and TRBJ2-5; TCRdb proposes TRBD1, but this gene call is untestable without DNA. Germline V gene sequence: CDR1 LGHDT, CDR2 YNNKEL (reference sequence). This CDR3 contains 14 residues. CDR3 protein: CASSHRGSGETQYF.

The chain uses TRBV20-1 and TRBJ1-1; TCRdb outputs TRBD1, but without DNA this stays unchecked. Germline values: CDR1 DFQATT, CDR2 SNEGSKA (reference sequence). This CDR3 spans 13 amino acids. CDR3 sequence reads: CSASEAPGTEAFF.

The chain uses TRBV30 and TRBJ1-4. This CDR3 contains 13 residues. Germline V gene sequence: CDR1 GTSNPN, CDR2 SVGIG (reference sequence). CDR3 region: CAWYRATNEKLFF.

This rearrangement joins TRBV10-3 to TRBJ1-2; the TCRdb D gene call, TRBD1, has no DNA to confirm it. CDR3 size: 13 residues. CDR1 and CDR2 (germline): ENHRY, SYGVKD. CDR3: CAITQGGVYGYTF.

The CDR3 region is CSASRSIDSYNEQFF. The rearrangement links TRBV20-1 to TRBJ2-1. Per germline, CDR1 DFQATT and CDR2 SNEGSKA (reference sequence). The CDR3 has 15 residues.

The chain has TRBV7-9 and TRBJ2-7; TCRdb gives TRBD2 as the D gene, but with no DNA this cannot be confirmed. CDR1 and CDR2 from the germline V gene are SEHNR and FQNEAQ (reference sequence). The CDR3 has 17 residues. The CDR3 sequence is CASSYPLAGASSYEQYF.

The chain joins TRBV7-6 to TRBJ2-2; checking the TCRdb D call of TRBD1 is not possible without DNA. The CDR3 is 15 amino acids. In germline, CDR1 is SGHVS, CDR2 FNYEAQ. The CDR3 loop is CASSSAQGNTGELFF.

The chain joins TRBV5-1 to TRBJ1-2; TCRdb calls TRBD1, which cannot be checked without DNA. The CDR3 is 14 residues long. Per germline, CDR1 SGHRS and CDR2 YFSETQ. The CDR3 loop is CASSLGQGTYGYTF.

V gene TRBV5-6 combines with J gene TRBJ1-4; TCRdb indicates TRBD1, and absent DNA this call remains unverified. Germline V gives CDR1 SGHDT, CDR2 YYEEEE. The CDR3 length is 15 residues. This chain's CDR3 is CASSSRTGGFEKLFF.

This chain joins TRBV5-1 and TRBJ1-4; with no DNA, the TCRdb D assignment of TRBD1 cannot be verified. Germline V CDR1 and CDR2: SGHRS, YFSETQ. This CDR3 has 16 residues. The CDR3: CASSPGAGTYGEKLFF. Combining the CDR3 with reference TRBV5-1 and TRBJ1-4 gives the whole variable domain KAGVTQTPRYLIKTRGQQVTLSCSPISGHRSVSWYQQTPGQGLQFLFEYFSETQRNKGNFPGRFSGRQFSNSRSEMNVSTLELGDSALYLCASSPGAGTYGEKLFFGSGTQLSVL.

This chain uses TRBV2 with TRBJ2-1; the D call of TRBD1 rests on TCRdb alone, since no DNA is present to check it. Germline V gene lookup returns CDR1 SNHLY and CDR2 FYNNEI. The CDR3 consists of 15 residues. This CDR3 reads CASRQTRDRDNEQFF.

J is TRBJ2-1 and V is TRBV7-3; the D call of TRBD2 rests on TCRdb alone, since no DNA is present to check it. This CDR3 region has 17 residues. Per germline, CDR1 SGHTA and CDR2 FQGTGA. The CDR3 region is CASSRELGTSGYNEQFF.

J is TRBJ2-4 and V is TRBV4-3; TCRdb reports TRBD2, a call that lacks DNA to check it against. Germline-derived CDR1 and CDR2 are LGHNA and YSLEER. The CDR3 is 14 residues long. The CDR3 loop reads CASSQSGSQNIQYF.

The J gene is TRBJ1-1, the V gene TRBV2; no DNA is available, so the TRBD1 call from TCRdb remains unchecked. Germline V gene sequence: CDR1 SNHLY, CDR2 FYNNEI. This CDR3 contains 12 residues. This CDR3 reads CASIGGGTEAFF. The whole variable domain, filled in from reference TRBV2 and TRBJ1-1, reads EPEVTQTPSHQVTQMGQEVILRCVPISNHLYFYWYRQILGQKVEFLVSFYNNEISEKSEIFDDQFSVERPDGSNFTLKIRSTKLEDSAMYFCASIGGGTEAFFGQGTRLTVV.

The CDR3 reads CASSLHPEGSTYEQYF. This chain uses TRBV7-2 with TRBJ2-7; no DNA is available, so the TRBD1 call from TCRdb remains unchecked. Germline V gives CDR1 SGHTA, CDR2 FQGNSA. This CDR3 region has 16 residues.

The chain couples TRBV3-1 to TRBJ2-7; no DNA is available, so the TRBD2 call from TCRdb remains unchecked. The CDR3 loop spans 13 amino acids. Per the germline V gene, CDR1 is LGHDT and CDR2 is YNNKEL (reference sequence). CDR3: CASSQAVSARPYF.

The rearrangement joins TRBV5-5 to TRBJ2-1; without DNA, the TCRdb call of TRBD1 cannot be checked. Germline CDR1 and CDR2: SGHKS and YYEKEE (reference sequence). The CDR3 has 14 amino acids. CDR3 region: CASNPPSSYNEQFF.

This sequence joins TRBV15 and TRBJ2-1; with no DNA, the TCRdb D assignment of TRBD2 cannot be verified. The CDR3 consists of 16 residues. The germline gives CDR1 LNHNV, CDR2 YYDKDF (reference sequence). The CDR3 spells CATSLTLAGAENEQFF.

The rearrangement links TRBV18 to TRBJ2-3; TCRdb designates TRBD2, a call that cannot be tested without DNA. CDR1 KGHSH and CDR2 LQKENI come from the germline V gene. The CDR3 contains 15 residues. The CDR3 sequence: CASSPPAGGIDTQYF. The whole variable domain, remainder taken from reference TRBV18 and TRBJ2-3, is NAGVMQNPRHLVRRRGQEARLRCSPMKGHSHVYWYRQLPEEGLKFMVYLQKENIIDESGMPKERFSAEFPKEGPSILRIQQVVRGDSAAYFCASSPPAGGIDTQYFGPGTRLTVL.

V gene TRBV9 combines with J gene TRBJ2-1; TCRdb calls TRBD1, which cannot be checked without DNA. Looked up from germline, CDR1 is SGDLS and CDR2 is YYNGEE. This CDR3 is built from 17 residues. This chain's CDR3 is CASSTEEDRTSYNEQFF.

The rearrangement links TRBV3-1 to TRBJ2-7; TCRdb lists TRBD2, though no DNA is available to test this call. Germline CDR1 LGHDT, CDR2 YNNKEL (reference sequence). The CDR3 runs 16 residues. The CDR3 sequence is CASSQGDGLVEGEQYF.

V is TRBV5-1 and J is TRBJ1-1. Germline CDR1 and CDR2: SGHRS and YFSETQ. This CDR3 comprises 14 residues. The CDR3 here is CASSLTAGNTEAFF. Looking up the rest from reference TRBV5-1 and TRBJ1-1 gives the full variable domain: KAGVTQTPRYLIKTRGQQVTLSCSPISGHRSVSWYQQTPGQGLQFLFEYFSETQRNKGNFPGRFSGRQFSNSRSEMNVSTLELGDSALYLCASSLTAGNTEAFFGQGTRLTVV.

The V call is TRBV5-1, the J call TRBJ2-5; TCRdb's D call of TRBD2 is untestable without DNA. Germline-derived CDR1 and CDR2 are SGHRS and YFSETQ. The CDR3 has 16 residues. CDR3 in amino acids: CASSPRLAGDQETQYF.

The V gene is TRBV27, the J gene TRBJ2-3; TCRdb's assignment of TRBD1 cannot be checked, as there is no DNA. The length of the CDR3 is 13 residues. Germline loops: CDR1 MNHEY, CDR2 SMNVEV (reference sequence). CDR3 in amino acids: CASRNQGGDTQYF.

The V and J genes are TRBV28 and TRBJ1-1. Germline V CDR1 and CDR2: MDHEN, SYDVKM. The CDR3 covers 11 residues. The CDR3 region is CASSFTREAFF.

The chain employs TRBV29-1 and TRBJ2-2; TCRdb's D call of TRBD2 is untestable without DNA. Germline values: CDR1 SQVTM, CDR2 ANQGSEA. The CDR3 loop spans 14 amino acids. This chain's CDR3 is CSVARSMNTGELFF.

This chain uses TRBV5-1 with TRBJ1-2. Per germline, CDR1 SGHRS and CDR2 YFSETQ. This CDR3 is built from 14 residues. This CDR3 is CASSRGGVVYGYTF.